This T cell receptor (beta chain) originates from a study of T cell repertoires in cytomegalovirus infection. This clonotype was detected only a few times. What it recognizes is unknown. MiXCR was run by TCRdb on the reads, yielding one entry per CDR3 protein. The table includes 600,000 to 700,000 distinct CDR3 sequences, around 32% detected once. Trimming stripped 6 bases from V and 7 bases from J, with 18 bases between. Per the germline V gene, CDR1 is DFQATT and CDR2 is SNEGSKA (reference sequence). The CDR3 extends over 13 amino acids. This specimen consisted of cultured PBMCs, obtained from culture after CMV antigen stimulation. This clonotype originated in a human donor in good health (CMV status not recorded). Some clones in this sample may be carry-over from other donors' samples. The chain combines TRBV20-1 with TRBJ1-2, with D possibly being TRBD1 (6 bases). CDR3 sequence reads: CSASEGGLGGYTF. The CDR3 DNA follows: TGCAGTGCGAGCGAGGGGGGGCTAGGTGGCTACACCTTC.